Each of the 17 T cell receptor beta chains below was sequenced from the same sample in a study of blood T cells in healthy people across ages. Using a J-beta primer mix together with a sample-barcoded 5' primer, a second PCR was run for about 7 to 12 cycles. TCRdb independently ran MiXCR on the 5' RACE reads; one entry per CDR3 protein. The table shows 1.5 million to 2 million distinct CDR3 sequences, with around 50% occurring only once. The sequencing input was blood. Receptors originate from a woman aged 35 to 49 in good health.

The J gene is TRBJ1-2, the V gene TRBV9, with D possibly being TRBD1 (5 bases). The CDR3 extends over 15 amino acids. The germline V gene encodes CDR1 SGDLS and CDR2 YYNGEE. Trimming pared 3 bases from V and 4 bases from J, leaving 16 bases between. In DNA, the CDR3 is TGTGCCAGCAGCGAAGGGGTGACGGTCTCCTATGGCTACACCTTC. Translating gives CASSEGVTVSYGYTF.

A few counts support this clonotype. The chain joins TRBV15 to TRBJ2-7; unclear D gene. This CDR3 has 15 residues. V was cut by 0 bases and J by 1 base, with 10 bases left in between. Germline V gives CDR1 LNHNV, CDR2 YYDKDF (reference sequence). The CDR3 spells CATSRDHGISYEQYF. DNA for the CDR3: TGTGCCACCAGCAGAGATCATGGGATATCCTACGAGCAGTACTTC.

The chain uses TRBV7-2 and TRBJ1-2; tentative D call: TRBD1 (6 bases). The CDR3 totals 15 residues. In germline, CDR1 is SGHTA, CDR2 FQGNSA. Deletions cut 1 base from V and 2 bases from J, with 11 bases between. The CDR3 loop reads CASSLDGGANYGYTF. DNA for the CDR3: TGTGCCAGCAGCTTAGATGGGGGCGCCAACTATGGCTACACCTTC.

The rearrangement uses TRBV5-5 and TRBJ2-7; TRBD1 aligns across 7 bases. Looked up from germline, CDR1 is SGHKS and CDR2 is YYEKEE (reference sequence). The ends lost 0 bases at V and 0 bases at J; junction bases unmatched: 6. This CDR3 is built from 16 residues. CDR3: CASSLVGTAASYEQYF. CDR3 bases: TGTGCCAGCAGCTTGGTGGGGACAGCAGCCTCCTACGAGCAGTACTTC.

The CDR3 DNA is TGTGCCAGCACCCCCGGGACGGGGGTAAGGGGTGGCTACACCTTC. It codes for CASTPGTGVRGGYTF. The chain recombines TRBV7-2 with TRBJ1-2; a weak D match, TRBD1 (5 bases). The V and J ends lost 7 bases and 7 bases respectively, with 22 bases between them. From germline, CDR1 is SGHTA and CDR2 FQGNSA. This CDR3 is built from 15 residues.

This clonotype was seen more than once but under ten times. The V gene is TRBV28, the J gene TRBJ2-7, with 7 bases matching TRBD1. The CDR3 covers 15 residues. V dropped 2 bases and J dropped 3; count of bases not matched to a gene: 7. The germline V gene encodes CDR1 MDHEN and CDR2 SYDVKM. The CDR3 coding sequence is TGTGCCAGCAGTTTACAGAGGGGGCGACACTACGAGCAGTACTTC. Protein sequence: CASSLQRGRHYEQYF.

This clonotype was seen ten or more times. The chain links TRBV20-1 to TRBJ2-7; 8 nucleotides align to TRBD1. The CDR3 totals 12 residues. Germline values: CDR1 DFQATT, CDR2 SNEGSKA (reference sequence). The CDR3, as DNA: TGCAGCGCCGGGACAGGCTCCTACGAGCAGTACTTC. It codes for CSAGTGSYEQYF.

The rearrangement uses TRBV6-2 or TRBV6-3 and TRBJ2-4; TRBD1 might be the D (6 bases). V lost 4 bases and J lost 12, with 16 bases in between. The germline V gene has CDR1 MNHEY and CDR2 SVGEGT. CDR3 size: 13 residues. In nucleotides, the CDR3 is TGTGCCAGCAGTTCCGACAGGTTGACGGGTCAGTACTTC. Residues: CASSSDRLTGQYF.

J is TRBJ2-7 and V is TRBV28; 7 bases align to TRBD1. CDR1 and CDR2 from the germline V gene are MDHEN and SYDVKM. Trimming removed 3 bases from V and 7 bases from J; junction bases left unmatched: 6. This CDR3 contains 13 residues. DNA for the CDR3: TGTGCCAGCAGTTTGACAGGGACGGGAGAGCAGTACTTC. Encoded protein: CASSLTGTGEQYF. Drawing the rest from reference TRBV28 and TRBJ2-7, the complete variable domain is DVKVTQSSRYLVKRTGEKVFLECVQDMDHENMFWYRQDPGLGLRLIYFSYDVKMKEKGDIPEGYSVSREKKERFSLILESASTNQTSMYLCASSLTGTGEQYFGPGTRLTVT.

CDR3 in amino acids: CASTRQGEEETQYF. CDR3 bases: TGTGCCAGTACGAGACAGGGCGAGGAAGAGACCCAGTACTTC. This sequence joins TRBV19 and TRBJ2-5; 7 nucleotides line up with TRBD1. The ends lost 7 bases at V and 3 bases at J; junction bases unmatched: 8. Germline CDR1 reads LNHDA; CDR2 reads SQIVND (reference sequence). There are 14 residues in the CDR3.

This clonotype came up a few times. The chain has TRBV6-1 and TRBJ1-4; D uncertain. The germline V and J ends were trimmed by 5 bases and 3 bases, with 19 bases remaining between them. The CDR3 totals 17 residues. Germline loops: CDR1 MNHNS, CDR2 SASEGT. The CDR3 is CASSPRSQGSANEKLFF. CDR3 in DNA: TGTGCCAGCAGTCCCCGATCCCAAGGGAGCGCTAATGAAAAACTGTTTTTT.

This clonotype was seen only a few times. The genes are TRBV20-1 and TRBJ2-3; 13 nucleotides line up with TRBD2. This CDR3 is 16 amino acids long. The germline gives CDR1 DFQATT, CDR2 SNEGSKA (reference sequence). The V segment lost 5 bases and the J segment 4 bases; nucleotides outside the gene matches: 9. This CDR3 is CSAPTRTSGGADTQYF. The CDR3 nucleotides are TGCAGTGCTCCAACCAGGACTAGCGGGGGAGCAGATACGCAGTATTTT.

The chain is built from TRBV20-1 and TRBJ1-2, with TRBD1 matching over 7 bases. Per the germline V gene, CDR1 is DFQATT and CDR2 is SNEGSKA (reference sequence). The CDR3 has 18 residues. J gave up 4 bases and V 2 bases, and 19 bases lay outside the gene matches. CDR3 sequence (DNA): TGCAGTGCTAGACCCCCCGGTGGGGACAGTAAATTCGGCTATGGCTACACCTTC. This gives the protein CSARPPGGDSKFGYGYTF.

DNA of the CDR3: TGCAGCGTTGAAGCGCCCAAACGGGGCACAGATACGCAGTATTTT. Residues: CSVEAPKRGTDTQYF. The chain links TRBV29-1 to TRBJ2-3; D gene uncertain. Looked up from germline, CDR1 is SQVTM and CDR2 is ANQGSEA. V gave up 1 base and J gave up 1 base, with 12 bases separating them. The CDR3 extends over 15 amino acids.

The chain links TRBV6-1 to TRBJ2-3; D is possibly TRBD2 (8 bases). Between the trimmed V and J ends, which lost 6 bases and 8 bases, there was a span of 21 bases. Germline assignment: CDR1 MNHNS and CDR2 SASEGT. The CDR3 is 15 amino acids. In nucleotides, the CDR3 is TGTGCCAGCAGGGCAAACAGGGGCCGGGAGGGTACGCAGTATTTT. This sequence encodes CASRANRGREGTQYF.

The chain links TRBV5-1 to TRBJ1-1; 11 nucleotides align to TRBD1. The CDR3 spans 17 residues. The J segment lost 5 bases and the V segment lost 3 bases, leaving 12 bases of the junction unmatched. Germline CDR1 is SGHRS and CDR2 is YFSETQ. CDR3 nucleotides: TGCGCCAGCAGCTCCCGGGACAGGGGGAGTAGTGATACTGAAGCTTTCTTT. The encoded protein is CASSSRDRGSSDTEAFF.

This chain connects TRBV13 to TRBJ1-6; D is unresolved. Germline values: CDR1 PRHDT, CDR2 FYEKMQ (reference sequence). CDR3 length: 13 amino acids. Trimming pared 4 bases from V and 7 bases from J, leaving 8 bases between. The CDR3 DNA sequence: TGTGCCAGCAGCTCCTACAGAAATTCACCCCTCCACTTT. This encodes CASSSYRNSPLHF.